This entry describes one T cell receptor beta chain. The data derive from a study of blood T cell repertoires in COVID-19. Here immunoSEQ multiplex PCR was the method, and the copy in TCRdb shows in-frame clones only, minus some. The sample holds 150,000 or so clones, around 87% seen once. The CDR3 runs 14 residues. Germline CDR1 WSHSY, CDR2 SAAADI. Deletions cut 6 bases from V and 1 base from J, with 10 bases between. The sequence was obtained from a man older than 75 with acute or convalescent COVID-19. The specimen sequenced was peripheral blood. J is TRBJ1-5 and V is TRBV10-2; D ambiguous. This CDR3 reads CASSRDKSNQPQHF. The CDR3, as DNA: TGCGCCAGCAGCAGAGACAAGAGCAATCAGCCCCAGCATTTT.